This TCR beta chain derives from a study of CD8 T cells in Susac syndrome. Random hexamers primed reverse transcription of roughly 0.45 to 1 ug RNA. TCRdb re-analysed the immunoSEQ multiplex PCR reads in MiXCR, keeping a single row per CDR3 protein. The sample records about 210,000 distinct CDR3 sequences, approximately 95% being singletons. The CDR3 contains 15 residues. Trimming at V came to 8 bases and at J to 4 bases, leaving 9 bases not matched to a gene. In germline, CDR1 is SNHLY, CDR2 FYNNEI. This clonotype was sampled from a human donor with multiple sclerosis. The chain employs TRBV2 and TRBJ1-5, with 9 bases matching TRBD1. The source material was CD4+ T cells from PBMCs. The CDR3 loop is CASGWLGTGNQPQHF. CDR3 sequence (DNA): TGTGCCAGCGGTTGGCTTGGGACAGGGAATCAGCCCCAGCATTTT.